This T cell receptor beta chain was retrieved from a study of Tregs in tolerant kidney transplant recipients. Study as a whole: Recipient cells were told from donor cells by antibody staining.

Study-wide results and limits: Findings come from small patient numbers and require larger validation. No direct test of biological reproducibility was done here.

Comments on this clone: As yet, its antigen is unknown.

Sequencing used immunoSEQ multiplex PCR; TCRdb keeps in-frame clones, though not all of them. Among tens of thousands of clones listed, 70% to 85% were seen once. This TCR was sampled from a human donor in good health. Sample: Tregs from blood cultured with allogeneic cells.

The CDR3 here is CASSPFLAGVGEQYF. The CDR3 DNA reads TGTGCCAGCAGTCCATTTCTAGCGGGAGTAGGCGAGCAGTACTTC. The V gene is TRBV6-5, the J gene TRBJ2-7; the match to TRBD2 covers 10 bases. CDR1 is MNHEY and CDR2 is SVGAGI in the germline V gene. The V and J ends lost 5 bases and 6 bases, in that order; junction bases with no gene match: 10. The CDR3 consists of 15 residues.